The subject of this entry is one T cell receptor beta chain. This sample stems from a study of control samples from healthy donors and cancer patients. Assay used: immunoSEQ multiplex PCR; TCRdb lists only in-frame clones, some missing. The repertoire consists of about 150,000 clones, with 93% occurring once and the leading ten covering approximately 2.5%. Germline CDR1 SEHNR, CDR2 FQNEAQ (reference sequence). V dropped 4 bases and J dropped 3; count of bases not matched to a gene: 6. This CDR3 has 16 residues. Sequenced material: blood. This TCR was sampled from a man between 45 and 60 years old in good health. This chain joins TRBV7-9 and TRBJ2-2, with 9 bases identical to TRBD1. DNA for the CDR3: TGTGCCAGCAGCTCGGGACAGGGAGGTGACACCGGGGAGCTGTTTTTT. Residues: CASSSGQGGDTGELFF.